This passage covers 11 T cell receptor beta chains from one sample sequenced in a study of T-cell reconstitution after alpha-beta-depleted transplantation in children. Preparation of the TCRbeta library involved a method that used unique molecular identifiers. TCRdb re-derived calls from the PCR reads in MiXCR, one entry per CDR3 protein. The sample holds approximately 210,000 distinct CDR3 sequences, more than 12% seen once. This specimen consisted of PBMCs from the stem cell graft donor, obtained from the stem cell graft. The origin of the receptors is a human donor who donated a stem cell graft to a child with acute lymphoblastic leukemia.

The V gene is TRBV5-1, the J gene TRBJ1-6; TRBD1 matches 7 bases. Germline CDR1 SGHRS, CDR2 YFSETQ. J gave up 9 bases and V 5 bases, and 8 bases lay outside the gene matches. The CDR3 length is 14 residues. CDR3 coding DNA: TGCGCCAGCAGTGAAGGGACAGTGGGTTCACCCCTCCACTTT. This translates into CASSEGTVGSPLHF.

This clonotype was counted many times. The V and J genes are TRBV5-1 and TRBJ2-1, with 7 bases fitting TRBD2. V lost 0 bases to trimming and J lost 1 base; unmatched junction nucleotides: 13. This CDR3 is built from 19 residues. The V gene's germline CDR1 is SGHRS and CDR2 YFSETQ. The CDR3 loop reads CASSLDTGGVRWSYNEQFF. Here the CDR3 DNA reads TGCGCCAGCAGCTTGGATACGGGAGGAGTCAGATGGTCCTACAATGAGCAGTTCTTC.

In its sample, this clonotype was seen a few times. A clone one base away is much larger, so this may be a read error. The chain combines TRBV5-5 with TRBJ2-1; D uncertain. The CDR3 has 15 residues. CDR1 and CDR2 from the germline V gene are SGHKS and YYEKEE (reference sequence). CDR3 nucleotide sequence: TGTTCCAGCAGCCCCTCTCTGTGGTCCTACAATGAGCAGTTCTTC. As protein: CSSSPSLWSYNEQFF.

This clonotype was observed at least ten times. The genes are TRBV29-1 and TRBJ1-3; TRBD1 is a possible D gene (6 bases). V lost 4 bases and J lost 2, with 15 bases in between. This CDR3 has 15 amino acids. From germline, CDR1 is SQVTM and CDR2 ANQGSEA. The CDR3 region is CSVVNREFPGNTIYF. The CDR3 coding sequence is TGCAGCGTTGTAAACAGGGAGTTCCCTGGAAACACCATATATTTT.

This clonotype has at least ten counts. This chain links TRBV20-1 with TRBJ2-7; a weak D match, TRBD2 (6 bases). V was trimmed by 5 bases and J by 7 bases, leaving 21 bases between them. The CDR3 runs to 14 residues. CDR1 and CDR2 (germline): DFQATT, SNEGSKA (reference sequence). The CDR3 region is CSAHLIVGAGEQYF. CDR3 coding DNA: TGCAGTGCTCATTTAATTGTAGGGGCGGGGGAGCAGTACTTC.

This clonotype was detected many times. The chain combines TRBV7-6 with TRBJ2-3; D perhaps matches TRBD2 (5 bases). The CDR3 covers 15 residues. CDR1 and CDR2 from the germline V gene are SGHVS and FNYEAQ. V lost 7 bases and J 3 bases, leaving 17 bases between the germline ends. The CDR3 protein is CASIPGFRRTDTQYF. Written as DNA, the CDR3 is TGTGCCAGCATACCCGGGTTCCGGAGGACAGATACGCAGTATTTT. The whole variable domain, remainder taken from reference TRBV7-6 and TRBJ2-3, is GAGVSQSPRYKVTKRGQDVALRCDPISGHVSLYWYRQALGQGPEFLTYFNYEAQQDKSGLPNDRFSAERPEGSISTLTIQRTEQRDSAMYRCASIPGFRRTDTQYFGPGTRLTVL.

On this clonotype itself: One base away lies a much larger clone, so this may be a sequencing read error. V is TRBV30 and J is TRBJ1-5; no reliable D call. Germline V gene lookup returns CDR1 GTSNPN and CDR2 SVGIG (reference sequence). CDR3 length: 13 residues. V was pared by 0 bases and J by 11 bases, with 14 bases between. This chain's CDR3 is CAWSVGRSMAQHF. In nucleotides, the CDR3 is TGTGCCTGGAGTGTTGGGAGGAGCATGGCCCAGCATTTT.

There are many counts of this clonotype. This sequence joins TRBV5-5 and TRBJ2-7; 9 nucleotides agree with TRBD2. Per the germline V gene, CDR1 is SGHKS and CDR2 is YYEKEE (reference sequence). Losses at the gene ends were 1 base for V and 4 bases for J; bases not matched to a gene: 6. The CDR3 totals 15 residues. The CDR3, as DNA: TGTGCCAGCAGCTTGCTTAGCGGGAGTTTTTACGAGCAGTACTTC. Its protein product is CASSLLSGSFYEQYF.

The sample holds a few counts of this clonotype. This chain connects TRBV10-3 to TRBJ1-6; D is uncertain. The CDR3 loop spans 13 amino acids. The V and J ends lost 2 bases and 6 bases respectively, with 5 bases between them. The V gene's germline CDR1 is ENHRY and CDR2 SYGVKD. This chain's CDR3 is CAISERGNSPLHF. For the CDR3, the DNA is TGTGCCATCAGTGAGCGGGGTAATTCACCCCTCCACTTT.

This clonotype came up many times. V usage is TRBV29-1 and J usage is TRBJ2-3, with unresolved D. CDR3 length: 13 amino acids. Per the germline V gene, CDR1 is SQVTM and CDR2 is ANQGSEA. V was cut by 1 base and J by 5 bases, with 10 bases left in between. Written as DNA, the CDR3 is TGCAGCGTTGAAGCCCCTCCCAAAGATACGCAGTATTTT. It is translated as CSVEAPPKDTQYF.

A few counts support this clonotype. The chain has TRBV5-1 and TRBJ2-7; 11 bases are a match to TRBD2. The CDR3 runs to 14 residues. The V and J ends lost 5 bases and 5 bases, in that order; junction bases with no gene match: 6. Germline CDR1 reads SGHRS; CDR2 reads YFSETQ. The CDR3 DNA reads TGCGCCAGCAGATTCGAACTAGCGGGAGACGAGCAGTACTTC. Translating it yields CASRFELAGDEQYF.